The present T cell receptor (beta chain) was sequenced within a study of immune characterization of retroperitoneal liposarcoma. The table lists this clonotype with a count of one. One entry per CDR3 protein results from TCRdb running MiXCR on the PCR reads. The table includes 10,000 to 11,000 distinct CDR3 sequences, approximately 35% detected once. The CDR3 is made up of 14 amino acids. The germline gives CDR1 SGHAT, CDR2 FQDESV (reference sequence). Between the trimmed V and J ends, which lost 2 bases and 7 bases, there was a span of 12 bases. The source material was tumor tissue. The rearrangement joins TRBV11-1 to TRBJ2-1, with a weak D call TRBD2 (5 bases). This sequence was found in a male donor with retroperitoneal liposarcoma. The CDR3 reads CASSLSTWRNEQFF. CDR3 coding DNA: TGTGCCAGCAGCTTATCGACTTGGAGGAATGAGCAGTTCTTC. Full variable domain (missing parts from reference TRBV11-1 and TRBJ2-1): EAEVAQSPRYKITEKSQAVAFWCDPISGHATLYWYRQILGQGPELLVQFQDESVVDDSQLPKDRFSAERLKGVDSTLKIQPAELGDSAMYLCASSLSTWRNEQFFGPGTRLTVL.